This paragraph reports one T cell receptor (beta chain). The CDR3 covers 15 residues. V was pared by 4 bases and J by 2 bases, with 5 bases of the junction left unmatched. Germline CDR1 reads SGHDT; CDR2 reads YYEEEE. This sample was taken from a study of blood T cell repertoires in COVID-19. For the study at large: Specimens from acute and convalescent COVID-19 originated in the United States, Italy and Spain. From T cells, B-cell-depleted T cells, or PBMCs came the material, which was cDNA or gDNA.

Under the authors' procedure: Researchers report that nucleated cell counts were estimated from reference gene primer amplification. The protocol was immunoSEQ multiplex PCR, while the TCRdb copy is restricted to in-frame clones and leaves out a portion. The DNA gave D and trimming, while V, J and clone size come from that table. The table records about 190,000 clones, 70% to 80% of them present only once. This chain joins TRBV5-6 and TRBJ1-3, with 8 bases that match TRBD1. The sequencing input was peripheral blood. This TCR was recovered from a woman between 50 and 59 years old with acute or convalescent COVID-19. The CDR3 sequence: CASSPTGGTGNTIYF. Written as DNA, the CDR3 is TGTGCCAGCAGCCCCACAGGGGGGACTGGAAACACCATATATTTT.